This T cell receptor beta chain was recorded in a study of control samples from healthy donors and cancer patients. Data came from immunoSEQ multiplex PCR; TCRdb stores just in-frame clones and leaves some out. This sample yields 150,000 to 200,000 clones, of which roughly 91% are seen a single time; 1.5% belongs to the top ten. Trimming removed 4 bases at V and 6 bases at J, with 6 bases between. This CDR3 has 11 amino acids. Germline V gene sequence: CDR1 SGHRS, CDR2 YFSETQ. The rearrangement uses TRBV5-1 and TRBJ2-3; perhaps TRBD1 as D (6 bases). Input material: blood. The TCR comes from a woman in her thirties in good health. CDR3 region: CASSQGDTQYF. CDR3 in DNA: TGCGCCAGCAGCCAGGGGGATACGCAGTATTTT.